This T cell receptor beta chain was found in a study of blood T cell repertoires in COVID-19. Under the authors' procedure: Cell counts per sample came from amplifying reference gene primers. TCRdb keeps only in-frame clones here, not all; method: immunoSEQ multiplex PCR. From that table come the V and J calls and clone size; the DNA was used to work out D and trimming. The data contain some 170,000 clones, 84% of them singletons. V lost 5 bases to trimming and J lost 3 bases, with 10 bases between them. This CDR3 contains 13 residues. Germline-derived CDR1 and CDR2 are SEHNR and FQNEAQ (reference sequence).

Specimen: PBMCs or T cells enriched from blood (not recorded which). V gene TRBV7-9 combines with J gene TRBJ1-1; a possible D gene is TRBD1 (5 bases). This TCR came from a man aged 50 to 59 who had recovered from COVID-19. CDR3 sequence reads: CASSPGGYTEAFF. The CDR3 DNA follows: TGTGCCAGCAGCCCGGGGGGGTACACTGAAGCTTTCTTT.